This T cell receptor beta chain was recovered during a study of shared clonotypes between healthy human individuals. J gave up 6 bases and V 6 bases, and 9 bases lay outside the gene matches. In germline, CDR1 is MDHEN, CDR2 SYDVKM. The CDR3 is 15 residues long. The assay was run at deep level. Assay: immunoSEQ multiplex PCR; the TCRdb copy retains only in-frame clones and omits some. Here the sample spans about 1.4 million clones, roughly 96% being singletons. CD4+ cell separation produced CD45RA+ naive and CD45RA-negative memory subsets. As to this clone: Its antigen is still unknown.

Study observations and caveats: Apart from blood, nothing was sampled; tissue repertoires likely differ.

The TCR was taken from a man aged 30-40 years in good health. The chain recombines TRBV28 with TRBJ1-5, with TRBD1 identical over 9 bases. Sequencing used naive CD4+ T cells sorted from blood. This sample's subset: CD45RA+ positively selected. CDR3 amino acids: CASSPGQGRIQPQHF. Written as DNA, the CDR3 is TGTGCCAGCAGCCCGGGACAGGGAAGGATTCAGCCCCAGCATTTT.